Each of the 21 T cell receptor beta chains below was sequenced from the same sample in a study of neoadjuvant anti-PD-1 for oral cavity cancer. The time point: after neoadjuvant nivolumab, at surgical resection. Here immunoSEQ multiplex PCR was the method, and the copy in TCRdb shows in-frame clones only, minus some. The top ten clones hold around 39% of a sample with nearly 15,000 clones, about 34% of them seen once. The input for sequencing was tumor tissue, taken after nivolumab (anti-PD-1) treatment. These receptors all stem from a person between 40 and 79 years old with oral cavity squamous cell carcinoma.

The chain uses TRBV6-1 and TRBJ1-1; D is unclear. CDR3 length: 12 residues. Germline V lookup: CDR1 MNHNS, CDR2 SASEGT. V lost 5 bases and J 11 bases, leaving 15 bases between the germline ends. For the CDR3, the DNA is TGTGCCAGCAGTTATGCGGGAGCGGTGGCTTTCTTT. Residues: CASSYAGAVAFF.

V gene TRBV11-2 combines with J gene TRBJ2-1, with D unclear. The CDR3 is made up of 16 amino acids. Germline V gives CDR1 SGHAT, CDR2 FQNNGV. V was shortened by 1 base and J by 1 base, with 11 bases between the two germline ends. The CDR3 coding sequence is TGTGCCAGCAGCTTAGTTTGGGGAAGGTCCTACAATGAGCAGTTCTTC. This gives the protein CASSLVWGRSYNEQFF.

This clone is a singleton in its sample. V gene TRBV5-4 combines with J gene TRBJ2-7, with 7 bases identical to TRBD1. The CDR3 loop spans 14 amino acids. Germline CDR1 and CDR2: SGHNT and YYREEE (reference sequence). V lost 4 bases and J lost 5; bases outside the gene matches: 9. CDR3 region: CASSRDSGRHEQYF. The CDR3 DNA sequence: TGTGCCAGCAGCCGGGACAGCGGTCGCCACGAGCAGTACTTC.

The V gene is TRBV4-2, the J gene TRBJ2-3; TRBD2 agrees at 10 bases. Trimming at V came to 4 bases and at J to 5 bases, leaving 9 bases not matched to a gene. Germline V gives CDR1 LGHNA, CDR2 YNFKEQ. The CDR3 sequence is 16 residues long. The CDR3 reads CASSPSTSGAGDTQYF. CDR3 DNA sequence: TGTGCCAGCAGCCCATCCACTAGCGGGGCGGGAGATACGCAGTATTTT.

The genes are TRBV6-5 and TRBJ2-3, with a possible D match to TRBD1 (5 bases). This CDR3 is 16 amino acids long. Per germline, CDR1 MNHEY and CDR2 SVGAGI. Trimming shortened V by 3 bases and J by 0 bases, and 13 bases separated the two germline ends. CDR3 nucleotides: TGTGCCAGCAGTTATATCGACAGCCCCAGCACAGATACGCAGTATTTT. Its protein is CASSYIDSPSTDTQYF.

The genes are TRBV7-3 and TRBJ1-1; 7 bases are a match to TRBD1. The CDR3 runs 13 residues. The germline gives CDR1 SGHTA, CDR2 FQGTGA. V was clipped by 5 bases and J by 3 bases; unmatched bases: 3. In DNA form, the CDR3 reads TGTGCCAGCAGCGTAGACAGGGACACTGAAGCTTTCTTT. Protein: CASSVDRDTEAFF.

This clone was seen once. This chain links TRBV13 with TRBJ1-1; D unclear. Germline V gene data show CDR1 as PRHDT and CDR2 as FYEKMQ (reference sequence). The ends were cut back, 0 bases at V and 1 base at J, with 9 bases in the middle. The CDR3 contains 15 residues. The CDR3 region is CASSLGHPENTEAFF. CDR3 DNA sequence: TGTGCCAGCAGCTTAGGACATCCCGAGAACACTGAAGCTTTCTTT.

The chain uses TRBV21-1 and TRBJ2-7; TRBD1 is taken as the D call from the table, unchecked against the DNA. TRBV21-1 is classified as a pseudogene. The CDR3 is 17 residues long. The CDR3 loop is CASSKPEPGHSSYEQYF. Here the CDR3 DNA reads TGTGCCAGCAGCAAGCCCGAGCCGGGACACAGCTCCTACGAGCAGTACTTC.

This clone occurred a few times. This chain's CDR3 is CASSEGGRIYGYTF. As DNA, the CDR3 is TGTGCCAGCAGTGAAGGGGGCAGGATTTATGGCTACACCTTC. The genes are TRBV6-1 and TRBJ1-2; TRBD1 might be the D (5 bases). Germline-derived CDR1 and CDR2 are MNHNS and SASEGT. The ends were cut back, 1 base at V and 5 bases at J, with 11 bases in the middle. This CDR3 has 14 residues.

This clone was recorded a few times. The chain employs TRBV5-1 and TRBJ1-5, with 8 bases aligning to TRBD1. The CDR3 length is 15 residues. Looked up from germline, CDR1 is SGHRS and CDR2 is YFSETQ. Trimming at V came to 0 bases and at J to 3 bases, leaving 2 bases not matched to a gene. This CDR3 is CASSLAGGLNQPQHF. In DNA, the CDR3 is TGCGCCAGCAGCTTGGCAGGGGGCCTCAATCAGCCCCAGCATTTT.

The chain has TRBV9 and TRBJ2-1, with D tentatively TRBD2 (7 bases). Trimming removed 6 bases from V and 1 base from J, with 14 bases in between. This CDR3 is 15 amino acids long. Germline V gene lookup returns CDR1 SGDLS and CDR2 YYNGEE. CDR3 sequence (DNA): TGTGCCAGCAACCTAGAGGGGGGGTCCTACAATGAGCAGTTCTTC. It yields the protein CASNLEGGSYNEQFF. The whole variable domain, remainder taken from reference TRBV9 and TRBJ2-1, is DSGVTQTPKHLITATGQRVTLRCSPRSGDLSVYWYQQSLDQGLQFLIQYYNGEERAKGNILERFSAQQFPDLHSELNLSSLELGDSALYFCASNLEGGSYNEQFFGPGTRLTVL.

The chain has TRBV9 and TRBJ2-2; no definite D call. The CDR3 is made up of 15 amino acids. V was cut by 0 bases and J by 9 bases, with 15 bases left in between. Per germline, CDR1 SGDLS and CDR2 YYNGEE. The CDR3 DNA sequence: TGTGCCAGCAGCGTAGTGGCCTCCCCGGATAGGGAGCTGTTTTTT. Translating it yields CASSVVASPDRELFF.

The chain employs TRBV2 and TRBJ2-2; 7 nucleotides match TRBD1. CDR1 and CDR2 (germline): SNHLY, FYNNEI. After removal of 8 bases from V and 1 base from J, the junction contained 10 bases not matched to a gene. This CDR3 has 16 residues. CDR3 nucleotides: TGTGCCAGCTCGGTCTTGGGACAGTTGAACACCGGGGAGCTGTTTTTT. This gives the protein CASSVLGQLNTGELFF.

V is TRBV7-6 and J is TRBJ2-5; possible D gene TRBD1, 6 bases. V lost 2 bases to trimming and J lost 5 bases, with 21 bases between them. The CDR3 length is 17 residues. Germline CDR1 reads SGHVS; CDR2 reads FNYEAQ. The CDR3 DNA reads TGTGCCAGCAGCTTAACCGGGACATTGAAAAATTTGGAGACCCAGTACTTC. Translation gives CASSLTGTLKNLETQYF.

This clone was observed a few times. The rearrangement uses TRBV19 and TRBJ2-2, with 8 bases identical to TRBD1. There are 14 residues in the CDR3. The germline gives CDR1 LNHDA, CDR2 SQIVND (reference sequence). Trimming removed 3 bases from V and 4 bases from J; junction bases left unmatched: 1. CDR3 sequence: CASSIRGPTGELFF. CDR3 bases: TGTGCCAGTAGTATCAGGGGGCCCACCGGGGAGCTGTTTTTT.

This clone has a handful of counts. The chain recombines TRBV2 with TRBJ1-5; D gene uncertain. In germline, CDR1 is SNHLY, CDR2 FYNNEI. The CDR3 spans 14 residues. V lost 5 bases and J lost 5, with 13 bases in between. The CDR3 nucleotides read TGTGCCAGCAGTCACGACAATTCCGATCAGCCCCAGCATTTT. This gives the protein CASSHDNSDQPQHF.

The CDR3 region has the DNA TGTGCCAGCAGCGTAGTAGGGGCGGACACCGGGGAGCTGTTTTTT. Its protein is CASSVVGADTGELFF. This chain uses TRBV9 with TRBJ2-2, with D perhaps matching TRBD1 (5 bases). This CDR3 region has 15 residues. Trimming left V 0 bases short and J 3 bases short, with 9 bases between. CDR1 is SGDLS and CDR2 is YYNGEE in the germline V gene.

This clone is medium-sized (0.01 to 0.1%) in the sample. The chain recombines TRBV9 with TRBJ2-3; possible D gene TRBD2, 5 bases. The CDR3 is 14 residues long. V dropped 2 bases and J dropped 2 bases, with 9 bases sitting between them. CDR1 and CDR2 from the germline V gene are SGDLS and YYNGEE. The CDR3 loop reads CASSVLADTDTQYF. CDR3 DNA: TGTGCCAGCAGCGTGCTAGCTGACACAGATACGCAGTATTTT.

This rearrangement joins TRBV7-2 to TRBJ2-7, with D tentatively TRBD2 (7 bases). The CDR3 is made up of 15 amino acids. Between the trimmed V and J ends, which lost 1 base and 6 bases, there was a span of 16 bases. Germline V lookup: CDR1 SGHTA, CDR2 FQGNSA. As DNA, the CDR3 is TGTGCCAGCAGCTTAGGCGGAGGGGGGGTGCGCGAGCAGTACTTC. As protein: CASSLGGGGVREQYF.

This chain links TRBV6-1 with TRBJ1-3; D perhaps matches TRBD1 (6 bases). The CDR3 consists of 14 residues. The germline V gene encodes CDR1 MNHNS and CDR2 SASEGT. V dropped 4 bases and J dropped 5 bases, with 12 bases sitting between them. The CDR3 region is CASSVTGQRNTIYF. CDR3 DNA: TGTGCCAGCAGTGTTACAGGACAGAGAAACACCATATATTTT.

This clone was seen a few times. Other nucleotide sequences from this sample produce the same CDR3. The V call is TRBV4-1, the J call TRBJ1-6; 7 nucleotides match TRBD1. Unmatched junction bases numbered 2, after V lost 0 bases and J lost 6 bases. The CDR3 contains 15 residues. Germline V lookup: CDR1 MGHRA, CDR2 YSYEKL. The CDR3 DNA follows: TGCGCCAGCAGCCAAGAAAGGGGGCTTAATTCACCCCTCCACTTT. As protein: CASSQERGLNSPLHF.